This T cell receptor (beta chain) originates from a study of blood T cell repertoires in COVID-19. Looking at the study overall: Some COVID-19 samples were acute and others convalescent; all came from the United States, Italy and Spain. PBMCs, B-cell-depleted T cells, or T cells were the source of the cDNA or gDNA that made up the material.

Original analysis: By means of reference gene primer amplification, nucleated cell counts were estimated. Method: immunoSEQ multiplex PCR; TCRdb's copy keeps in-frame clones and lacks some. That table is the source of V, J and clone size, and D and trimming were worked out from the DNA. The sample has some 200,000 clones, 86% seen once; the top ten hold 2% to 2.5%. Trimming cost V 2 bases and J 1 base; bases outside gene matches: 14. This CDR3 comprises 20 residues. Germline V CDR1 and CDR2: SGHRS, YFSETQ. The chain has TRBV5-1 and TRBJ2-3; 12 nucleotides line up with TRBD1. Sequenced sample: peripheral blood. The receptor was derived from a woman aged 45-65 years with acute or convalescent COVID-19. CDR3 region: CASSLYRRDRGPFGTDTQYF. The CDR3 nucleotides read TGCGCCAGCAGCTTATACCGCCGGGACAGGGGGCCATTTGGCACAGATACGCAGTATTTT.